A selection of T cell receptor beta chains follows, all from one sample in a study of T cell responses to AZD1222 COVID-19 vaccine. Assay: immunoSEQ multiplex PCR; the TCRdb copy retains only in-frame clones and omits some. This table has about 79,000 clones, about 89% appearing once. The material sequenced was peripheral blood, taken 28 days after the second AZD1222 dose. The origin of the receptors is an adult who received the AZD1222 COVID-19 vaccine. Both conserved end residues are part of each CDR3. The D gene is left open where the match is weak. Not all rows give a size; the values are once, few, many and, for expanded clones, a class.

size	J	V	D	CDR3	DNA
-	TRBJ2-7	TRBV13	TRBD2	CASSPRTSGSSYEQYF	TGTGCCAGCAGCCCGCGGACTAGCGGTAGCTCCTACGAGCAGTACTTC
-	TRBJ2-7	TRBV3-1/TRBV3-2	TRBD2	CASSQDGLAGDDEQYF	TGTGCCAGCAGCCAAGATGGGCTAGCGGGAGACGACGAGCAGTACTTC
-	TRBJ1-2	TRBV4-1	-	CASSREGWNYGYTF	TGCGCCAGCAGCCGAGAAGGGTGGAACTATGGCTACACCTTC
-	TRBJ2-6	TRBV7-9	-	CASSLAGANVLTF	TGTGCCAGCAGCTTAGCTGGGGCCAACGTCCTGACTTTC
once	TRBJ2-7	TRBV10-1	-	CASSESDRAYEQYF	TGCGCCAGCAGTGAGTCCGACAGAGCCTACGAGCAGTACTTC
-	TRBJ2-7	TRBV5-5	-	CASSPARQPVYF	TGTGCCAGCAGCCCAGCCAGGCAGCCGGTGTACTTC
-	TRBJ2-5	TRBV4-2	TRBD1	CASSQEGTGSGETQYF	TGTGCCAGCAGCCAAGAGGGGACAGGGAGTGGAGAGACCCAGTACTTC
-	TRBJ2-1	TRBV2	TRBD2	CASLADRFFNEQFF	TGTGCCAGTCTAGCGGACCGGTTTTTCAATGAGCAGTTCTTC
-	TRBJ2-1	TRBV5-1	-	CASSLSGHISYNEQFF	TGCGCCAGCAGCTTGTCGGGACATATCTCCTACAATGAGCAGTTCTTC
-	TRBJ2-1	TRBV7-6	TRBD1	CASSLYPLGTGTYNEQFF	TGTGCCAGCAGCTTATATCCCCTCGGGACAGGGACCTACAATGAGCAGTTCTTC
-	TRBJ2-7	TRBV5-4	TRBD2	CASAGGPFYEQYF	TGTGCCAGCGCGGGAGGGCCTTTCTACGAGCAGTACTTC
-	TRBJ2-2	TRBV6-6	-	CASTQVTGELFF	TGTGCCAGCACCCAAGTTACCGGGGAGCTGTTTTTT
-	TRBJ1-5	TRBV28	TRBD1	CASSLGTGNQPQHF	TGTGCCAGCAGTTTAGGGACAGGTAATCAGCCCCAGCATTTT
-	TRBJ1-6	TRBV28	TRBD1	CASRRPGQGASPLHF	TGTGCCAGCAGACGACCGGGACAGGGGGCTTCACCCCTCCACTTT
-	TRBJ2-7	TRBV7-9	-	CASGLQGSSYEQYF	TGTGCCAGCGGATTACAGGGCTCCTCCTACGAGCAGTACTTC
once	TRBJ2-2	TRBV5-1	TRBD2	CASSSLAGGNTGELFF	TGCGCCAGCAGCTCCCTAGCGGGAGGAAATACCGGGGAGCTGTTTTTT
-	TRBJ1-6	TRBV10-3	TRBD1	CAISDRTGQNSPLHF	TGTGCCATCAGTGATAGGACAGGCCAGAATTCACCCCTCCACTTT
-	TRBJ1-1	TRBV5-1	-	CASSQTTGGFTEAFF	TGCGCCAGCAGCCAGACGACTGGGGGTTTCACTGAAGCTTTCTTT
-	TRBJ2-5	TRBV5-1	TRBD2	CASSPRTSGRAETQYF	TGCGCCAGCAGCCCCCGGACTAGCGGGAGAGCGGAGACCCAGTACTTC
-	TRBJ2-2	TRBV4-1	-	CASSQGWASTGELFF	TGCGCCAGCAGCCAAGGCTGGGCCTCCACCGGGGAGCTGTTTTTT
once	TRBJ2-5	TRBV2	-	CARSQAGDRETQYF	TGTGCCAGATCTCAAGCGGGTGATAGAGAGACCCAGTACTTC
-	TRBJ2-1	TRBV5-1	TRBD2	CASSLASLADLRNEQFF	TGCGCCAGCAGCTTGGCCTCCCTAGCGGACCTCCGTAATGAGCAGTTCTTC
-	TRBJ2-5	TRBV12-3/TRBV12-4	-	CASTPDREETQYF	TGTGCCAGCACCCCCGACCGGGAGGAGACCCAGTACTTC
once	TRBJ2-7	TRBV27	-	CASRGLRAPLEQYF	TGTGCCAGCAGAGGCCTCAGGGCCCCTCTCGAGCAGTACTTC
-	TRBJ2-7	TRBV7-3	TRBD2	CASSSLAGTSGRHYEQYF	TGTGCCAGCAGCTCCCTTGCCGGGACTAGCGGGAGACACTACGAGCAGTACTTC
-	TRBJ2-7	TRBV2	-	CASSDGGLSYEQYF	TGTGCCAGCAGTGACGGGGGCCTGTCCTACGAGCAGTACTTC
-	TRBJ2-3	TRBV5-1	TRBD2	CASSLEPPGTSGSTDTQYF	TGCGCCAGCAGCTTGGAGCCCCCTGGGACTAGCGGGAGTACAGATACGCAGTATTTT
-	TRBJ2-7	TRBV10-3	TRBD1	CAISRDRQVEQYF	TGTGCCATCAGCCGGGACAGGCAGGTCGAGCAGTACTTC
once	TRBJ1-2	TRBV14	-	CASSQDGRDGYTF	TGTGCCAGCAGCCAAGACGGGAGGGATGGCTACACCTTC
-	TRBJ2-7	TRBV6-5	-	CASSSPGKGSYEQYF	TGTGCCAGCAGTTCCCCAGGGAAGGGGTCTTACGAGCAGTACTTC
few	TRBJ1-2	TRBV29-1	TRBD1	CSARQGLDGYTF	TGCAGCGCCAGACAGGGACTGGATGGCTACACCTTC
-	TRBJ1-2	TRBV19	-	CASSGAGDYGYTF	TGTGCCAGTAGTGGTGCCGGGGACTATGGCTACACCTTC
once	TRBJ1-1	TRBV28	-	CASSREDRNTEAFF	TGTGCCAGCAGTCGAGAGGACCGGAACACTGAAGCTTTCTTT
-	TRBJ1-2	TRBV19	-	CASSPQGKYYGYTF	TGTGCCAGTAGTCCCCAGGGGAAGTACTATGGCTACACCTTC
-	TRBJ2-7	TRBV28	-	CASRKNYEQYF	TGTGCCAGCAGGAAGAACTACGAGCAGTACTTC
-	TRBJ1-5	TRBV19	-	CASSIDIGGAQPQHF	TGTGCCAGTAGTATAGATATAGGGGGGGCTCAGCCCCAGCATTTT
-	TRBJ1-1	TRBV28	-	CASSLYAGTSTEAFF	TGTGCCAGCAGTTTATATGCCGGGACGAGCACTGAAGCTTTCTTT